Given below is one T cell receptor (beta chain) in context. The CDR3 length is 16 residues. V trimming: 5 bases; J trimming: 3 bases; junction bases outside the gene matches: 4. Germline V gene data show CDR1 as MDHEN and CDR2 as SYDVKM. Treatment described: around 19 received Ad26.COV2.S at low or high dose, single or two shots; roughly five received placebo; per-sample allocation not given. Vaccine and placebo recipients were sampled on day 63 after the first injection. An adult of 18-55 years in Boston served as donor. The sample originates from a study of Ad26.COV2.S vaccination and SARS-CoV-2 variants. Background on the study: The donor belonged to the COV1001 Ad26.COV2.S trial arm. Each vaccinee took Ad26.COV2.S intramuscularly, once or twice 56 days apart.

TCRdb's copy holds only in-frame clones and misses some; the assay was immunoSEQ multiplex PCR. The sample lists about 400,000 clones; about nine tenths were seen once. The rearrangement uses TRBV28 and TRBJ2-3; TRBD2 matches 14 bases. The receptor was derived from a person between 18 and 65 years old who received the Ad26.COV2.S COVID-19 vaccine or a placebo. The starting material was peripheral blood, obtained in a trial of Ad26.COV2.S vaccine versus placebo. CDR3 in amino acids: CASSQGLAGATDTQYF. The CDR3 nucleotides read TGTGCCAGCAGTCAGGGACTAGCGGGGGCTACAGATACGCAGTATTTT.